This section outlines one T cell receptor beta chain sequence together with its context. TCRdb used MiXCR to reprocess the 5' RACE reads, holding one entry per CDR3 protein. In the table there are 130,000 to 150,000 distinct CDR3 sequences, 19% of which are singletons. The CDR3 sequence is 12 residues long. Trimming removed 6 bases at V and 0 bases at J, with 8 bases between. Germline CDR1 is SQVTM and CDR2 is ANQGSEA. The sample originates from a study of T-cell memory formation after mild COVID-19. The receptor was derived from an adult woman who had mild COVID-19 (a few samples of this study predate the infection). Cell type and time point are not known. Sequenced sample: PBMCs or a T cell subset sorted from them (not recorded which). The gene calls are TRBV29-1 and TRBJ1-1, with D unresolved. The CDR3, as DNA: TGCAGCGTGATCGACCTGAACACTGAAGCTTTCTTT. This encodes CSVIDLNTEAFF.